This TCR beta chain came from a study of cytomegalovirus exposure and HLA in healthy donors. A multiplex PCR was run with 60 Vbeta primers and 13 Jbeta primers. The data were produced by immunoSEQ multiplex PCR, yet TCRdb's version contains in-frame clones alone and is incomplete. The sample holds just over 65,000 clones, approximately 75% seen once. From germline, CDR1 is MNHNY and CDR2 SVGAGI (reference sequence). This CDR3 comprises 15 residues. To note about this clone: Germline and junction disagree at one end, which may indicate a read error.

The genes are TRBV6-6 and TRBJ1-2; 7 positions match TRBD1. Sample: PBMCs. The sequence derives from a human donor in good health. The CDR3 loop is CASSYSRDSGLGYPF. CDR3 DNA: TGTGCCAGCAGTTACTCACGGGACAGCGGGTTGGGCTACCCCTTC.